This T cell receptor (beta chain) was sequenced in a study of shared clonotypes between healthy human individuals (dated by TCRdb to 2018 to 2021). General notes on the study: The cohort included three men and a couple of women between 18 and 49 years of age. For each donor, three plates each were used for CD4 naive and CD4 memory, two plates were used for CD8 naive, and one plate was used for CD8 memory. Blood TCR repertoires of roughly five healthy adults were deeply sequenced to estimate repertoire size and the extent of clonotype sharing between individuals. To increase sequencing depth and limit assay-specific biases, different laboratories used diverse techniques to prepare libraries and sequence TCR repertoires. Leukapheresis yielded between about 0.85 and 9 billion PBMCs per donor. What the research found in general, with its limitations: Approximately 5% of naive CD4, 3.5% of naive CD8, about 2.5% of memory CD4, and 0.4% of memory CD8 clonotypes were shared across four donors. The genetic and exposure-history diversity represented was limited by the small number of donors. Naive subsets generally had larger estimated clonotype richness than memory subsets did. Sampling was limited to blood, and TCR repertoires in tissue likely differ from TCR repertoires in blood. Based on pairwise subsampling, the degree of clonotype sharing among donors was expected to be affected by sequencing depth. Higher generation probabilities were observed for clonotypes shared by all four sorted-subset donors than for non-shared clonotypes. Incomplete sequencing was indicated by rarefaction of sorted-subset datasets, despite the large sequencing depth.

From cysteine to phenylalanine, the CDR3 is 13 amino acids long. Just CDR3 DNA is preserved here, 39 bases in frame from base 1. Taken from the germline V gene, the CDR1 and CDR2 loops are SGHRS and YFSETQ. Trimming removed 1 base from V and 7 bases from J, leaving 9 bases between the germline ends. Remarks on this clone: Its antigen specificity is not known. No base quality values were provided; no much bigger clone lies one nucleotide off.

The donors were healthy, HIV-negative adults who had no recently reported acute infections or vaccinations. Every donor was a Caucasian adult living in Nashville, Tennessee, USA. CD4+ T cells were enriched by magnetic negative selection; naive cells were then positively selected on CD45RA, and the negative fraction formed the memory subset. Blood was obtained by leukapheresis, after which PBMCs were separated by Ficoll-Histopaque density gradient centrifugation and cryopreserved in liquid nitrogen vapor phase. Analytical flow cytometry was used to check the purity and quantity of every magnetically sorted T cell population. Each sorted fraction had its genomic DNA isolated and then quantified by UV absorbance on a Nanodrop 2000c. Using the deep immunoSEQ assay, multiplex PCR amplified TCR CDR3 regions from genomic DNA. Extracted genomic DNA from each cell subset was spread evenly across all wells of several immunoSEQ 96-well plates, with each plate serving as a replicate. For sorted subsets, roughly 200 ng of genomic DNA, equivalent to 25,000 to 30,000 T cell genomes, went into each replicate PCR. Purified libraries were quantified with a Qubit 3.0 fluorometer, sized on a Bioanalyzer 2100, and re-quantified with the KAPA Library Quantification kit. A separate single-read 150-cycle Illumina NextSeq 550 flow cell was used to sequence each immunoSEQ 96-well plate. Per the source publication's procedure: Because the immunoSEQ output held only junctional sequences and lacked quality scores, the filtering could not match the filtering applied to full-length reads. Sequences were annotated with PyIR, a Python wrapper for IgBLAST v1.9, and V/J genes and CDR3 were assigned using IMGT germline references. Reads with weak V/J assignments (E-value above 1e-6), missing CDR3, stop codons, out-of-frame junctions, or ambiguous translated residues were removed. V3J clonotypes were defined by identical inferred V gene, J gene, and CDR3 amino acid sequence. To compute the percentage overlap between repertoires, the number of shared unique clonotypes was divided by the size of the smaller repertoire. Repertoire richness was assessed with RTK rarefaction, the Chao1 estimator, and Recon v2.1 estimates of unobserved clonotypes. OLGA was used to compute generation probabilities for all TCRbeta clonotypes that the gDNA method yielded from four donors. The source is immuneACCESS, and TCRdb retained only in-frame sequences with V and J called. Part of the clones is not carried over; for the studies checked, unresolved V genes explain less than half of this, and the remainder is unexplained. For V, J and clone size, that table is used; D and trimming come from the DNA. Here the sample has over 1.4 million clones; more than 95% occur a single time. The top ten clones comprise 0.95% to 1.5% of the sample.

The chain is made from TRBV5-1 and TRBJ2-1; perhaps TRBD1 is the D gene, with 6 bases matching. Source material: naive CD4+ T cells sorted from blood. This specimen's cell subset or site label, interpreted: CD45RA+ positively selected. This clonotype was obtained from a man under 40 in good health. Read as DNA, the sequence is TGCGCCAGCAGCTTGATACAGGGAAATGAGCAGTTCTTC. Protein translation: CASSLIQGNEQFF.